This T cell receptor (beta chain) is from a study of blood T cell repertoires in COVID-19. Study-wide background: Both acute and convalescent COVID-19 samples were obtained from the United States, Italy and Spain.

Researchers sorted participants into cohorts using their self-reported clinical history. Per the original data handling: Reference gene primers were amplified, and this amplification served to estimate nucleated cell counts. Data came from immunoSEQ multiplex PCR; TCRdb stores just in-frame clones and leaves some out. V, J and clone size are those of that table, while D and trimming were read from the DNA. The table has about 260,000 clones, 75% to 90% seen once; the top ten hold 2.4%. Germline V gives CDR1 LGHDT, CDR2 YNNKEL (reference sequence). V lost 4 bases and J lost 6, with 9 bases in between. CDR3 size: 12 residues.

The source is a young woman who had recovered from COVID-19. Input material: PBMCs or T cells enriched from blood (not recorded which). This chain links TRBV3-1 (or the pseudogene TRBV3-2) with TRBJ1-2, with a weak D call TRBD1 (6 bases). The CDR3 DNA is TGTGCCAGCAGCCGGAACAGGGATGGCTACACCTTC. This encodes CASSRNRDGYTF.